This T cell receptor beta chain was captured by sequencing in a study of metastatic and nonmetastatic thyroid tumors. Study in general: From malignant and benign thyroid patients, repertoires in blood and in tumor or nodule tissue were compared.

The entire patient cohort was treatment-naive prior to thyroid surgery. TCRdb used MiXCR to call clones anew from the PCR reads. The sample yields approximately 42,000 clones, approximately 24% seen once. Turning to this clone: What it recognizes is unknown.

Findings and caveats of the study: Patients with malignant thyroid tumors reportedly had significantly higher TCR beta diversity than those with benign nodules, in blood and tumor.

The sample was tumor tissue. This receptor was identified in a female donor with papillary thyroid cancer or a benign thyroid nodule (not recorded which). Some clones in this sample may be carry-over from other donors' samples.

The CDR3 nucleotides read TGTGCCAGCAGTTTATTTGGACAGGGGTACAATGAGCAGTTCTTC. Its protein product is CASSLFGQGYNEQFF. The gene calls are TRBV28 and TRBJ2-1; TRBD1 matches 9 bases. This CDR3 is built from 15 residues. Per the germline V gene, CDR1 is MDHEN and CDR2 is SYDVKM. Unmatched junction bases numbered 2, after V lost 1 base and J lost 4 bases.